What follows are 25 T cell receptor beta chains derived from one specimen sequenced in a study of beta chain features in type 1 diabetes. As every portion of the isolated RNA was reverse transcribed, the sequencing read expressed TCRB transcripts. Sequenced by immunoSEQ multiplex PCR; TCRdb stores in-frame clones only, minus some. Of about 250,000 clones in the sample, 13% to 15% were seen once. Sequenced material: naive CD4+ T cells from blood. Receptor source: a woman between 40 and 50 years old in good health.

V and J are TRBV7-7 and TRBJ2-2, with 7 bases aligning to TRBD1. The CDR3 is 16 amino acids. V was clipped by 4 bases and J by 0 bases; unmatched bases: 5. Per germline, CDR1 SSHAT and CDR2 FNYEAQ (reference sequence). Here the CDR3 reads CASSSPQGANTGELFF. In DNA form, the CDR3 reads TGTGCCAGCAGCTCACCCCAGGGGGCGAACACCGGGGAGCTGTTTTTT.

The rearrangement uses TRBV6-1 and TRBJ2-5; 10 nucleotides line up with TRBD2. The CDR3 has 15 amino acids. Trimming at V came to 8 bases and at J to 5 bases, leaving 11 bases not matched to a gene. Germline V gives CDR1 MNHNS, CDR2 SASEGT. The CDR3 spells CASRGERGGGETQYF. CDR3 nucleotides: TGTGCCAGCCGAGGAGAGCGGGGGGGCGGGGAGACCCAGTACTTC.

In its sample, this clone was seen a few times. V is TRBV7-9 and J is TRBJ1-1, with a tentative D call TRBD1 (5 bases). This CDR3 spans 17 amino acids. Germline-derived CDR1 and CDR2 are SEHNR and FQNEAQ (reference sequence). V lost 3 bases and J 0 bases, leaving 17 bases between the germline ends. The CDR3 protein is CASSLGGDLPLNTEAFF. CDR3 DNA: TGTGCCAGCAGCTTGGGCGGGGACCTACCCCTGAACACTGAAGCTTTCTTT.

The chain uses TRBV5-4 and TRBJ2-3, with 7 nucleotides matching TRBD2. The CDR3 is made up of 15 amino acids. V shed 4 bases, J shed 3 bases, and the junction held 8 bases outside the gene matches. CDR1 is SGHNT and CDR2 is YYREEE in the germline V gene (reference sequence). The CDR3 DNA sequence: TGTGCCAGCAGCCAACAGCGGGGCGAGACAGATACGCAGTATTTT. This translates into CASSQQRGETDTQYF.

This clone was found a few times. This chain uses TRBV2 with TRBJ2-1; the match to TRBD1 covers 8 bases. Germline-derived CDR1 and CDR2 are SNHLY and FYNNEI. The CDR3 covers 15 residues. Unmatched junction bases numbered 7, after V lost 6 bases and J lost 3 bases. The CDR3 protein is CASRQDRGSYNEQFF. DNA for the CDR3: TGTGCCAGCAGGCAAGACAGGGGAAGCTACAATGAGCAGTTCTTC.

This clone was counted between two and nine times. This rearrangement joins TRBV6-6 to TRBJ2-3; 11 nucleotides match TRBD2. V shed 6 bases and J 2 bases; nucleotides not matched to a gene: 7. CDR1 and CDR2 (germline): MNHNY, SVGAGI (reference sequence). This CDR3 has 16 residues. CDR3 protein: CASSNPSGGITDTQYF. The DNA for the CDR3 is TGTGCCAGCAGCAACCCTAGCGGGGGGATCACAGATACGCAGTATTTT.

Points on this clone: Its ends do not fully match the called genes, so a read error is possible. The V and J genes are TRBV10-3 and TRBJ1-2, with TRBD1 identical over 9 bases. Germline assignment: CDR1 ENHRY and CDR2 SYGVKD. This CDR3 has 13 residues. CDR3 coding DNA: TGTGCCAGCAGTCAGTTGGGACAGGGTGGCTACACCTTC. Protein product: CASSQLGQGGYTF.

This clone has a handful of counts. The chain employs TRBV29-1 and TRBJ1-2; D is uncertain. Germline assignment: CDR1 SQVTM and CDR2 ANQGSEA. This CDR3 has 13 residues. Trimming pared 5 bases from V and 5 bases from J, leaving 15 bases between. This CDR3 reads CSVPTSSKYGYTF. The CDR3 DNA is TGCAGCGTTCCAACAAGTTCAAAGTATGGCTACACCTTC.

The gene calls are TRBV9 and TRBJ2-3; TRBD1 aligns across 9 bases. The CDR3 spans 15 residues. Germline lookup yields CDR1 SGDLS and CDR2 YYNGEE. Trimming cost V 3 bases and J 1 base; bases outside gene matches: 3. The CDR3 bases are TGTGCCAGCAGCGCCCGACAGGGGGGCACAGATACGCAGTATTTT. Its translation is CASSARQGGTDTQYF.

The rearrangement links TRBV5-4 to TRBJ1-2; D is possibly TRBD1 (5 bases). CDR1 is SGHNT, CDR2 YYREEE, per germline (reference sequence). V lost 0 bases and J 5 bases, leaving 8 bases between the germline ends. The CDR3 is 13 amino acids. The CDR3 nucleotides read TGTGCCAGCAGCTTGGCAGGGTTATATGGCTACACCTTC. It codes for CASSLAGLYGYTF.

This clone showed up just once. The V gene is TRBV5-1, the J gene TRBJ2-3; TRBD1 agrees at 7 bases. The CDR3 sequence is 15 residues long. Trimming at V came to 4 bases and at J to 6 bases, leaving 11 bases not matched to a gene. Germline loops: CDR1 SGHRS, CDR2 YFSETQ. CDR3 DNA sequence: TGCGCCAGCAGCCCATACCTCCAGGGGGAGGATACGCAGTATTTT. It translates to CASSPYLQGEDTQYF.

The rearrangement joins TRBV12-5 to TRBJ2-7, with 10 bases aligning to TRBD2. This CDR3 region has 15 residues. J was trimmed by 4 bases and V by 2 bases; bases with no gene match: 5. Germline CDR1 is LGHNT and CDR2 is FRNRAP. CDR3 nucleotide sequence: TGTGCTAGTGGTTTGAGGCTAGCGGGGGCTTACGAGCAGTACTTC. It encodes CASGLRLAGAYEQYF.

The chain employs TRBV29-1 and TRBJ2-1; TRBD1 might be the D (6 bases). This CDR3 comprises 14 residues. Trimming took 7 bases from V and 0 from J, leaving 13 bases between them. Looked up from germline, CDR1 is SQVTM and CDR2 is ANQGSEA. This CDR3 is CSERTALSYNEQFF. Written as DNA, the CDR3 is TGCAGCGAAAGGACAGCACTCTCCTACAATGAGCAGTTCTTC.

The rearrangement links TRBV6-6 to TRBJ2-3; the match to TRBD2 covers 8 bases. Germline-derived CDR1 and CDR2 are MNHNY and SVGAGI (reference sequence). This CDR3 has 14 residues. V was clipped by 0 bases and J by 6 bases; unmatched bases: 2. The CDR3: CASSYSSSGDTQYF. For the CDR3, the DNA is TGTGCCAGCAGTTACTCATCTAGCGGGGATACGCAGTATTTT.

Only a few counts were recorded for this clone. At the DNA level, this CDR3 is encoded by other sequences in the same sample as well. CDR3 sequence (DNA): TGCGCCAGCAGCTTGGCGGGGGGCAGCTCCTACAATGAGCAGTTCTTC. Its protein is CASSLAGGSSYNEQFF. This rearrangement joins TRBV5-1 to TRBJ2-1; D perhaps matches TRBD2 (7 bases). The V gene lost 0 bases and the J gene lost 0 bases, with 10 bases spanning the gap. The CDR3 is made up of 16 amino acids. Looked up from germline, CDR1 is SGHRS and CDR2 is YFSETQ. Full variable domain (outside the CDR3, taken from reference TRBV5-1 and TRBJ2-1): KAGVTQTPRYLIKTRGQQVTLSCSPISGHRSVSWYQQTPGQGLQFLFEYFSETQRNKGNFPGRFSGRQFSNSRSEMNVSTLELGDSALYLCASSLAGGSSYNEQFFGPGTRLTVL.

This clone was counted a few times. This chain uses TRBV13 with TRBJ2-7; a weak D match, TRBD1 (6 bases). The CDR3 loop spans 16 amino acids. The germline CDR1 and CDR2 sequences are PRHDT and FYEKMQ (reference sequence). Trimming shortened V by 2 bases and J by 1 base, and 15 bases separated the two germline ends. Here the CDR3 reads CASSLSGQRGSYEQYF. CDR3 sequence (DNA): TGTGCCAGCAGCTTATCCGGACAGAGGGGATCCTACGAGCAGTACTTC.

The chain carries TRBV6-5 and TRBJ1-6; D is perhaps TRBD1 (5 bases). The CDR3 covers 14 residues. Germline assignment: CDR1 MNHEY and CDR2 SVGAGI. The germline V and J ends were trimmed by 8 bases and 7 bases, with 15 bases remaining between them. The CDR3 nucleotides read TGTGCCAGCGCCAGGACACAGTCCAATTCACCCCTCCACTTT. This codes for CASARTQSNSPLHF.

This clone turned up a few times. This sequence joins TRBV6-1 and TRBJ1-5; TRBD1 is a possible D gene (5 bases). The CDR3 loop spans 15 amino acids. Trimming left V 0 bases short and J 7 bases short, with 13 bases between. In germline, CDR1 is MNHNS, CDR2 SASEGT. The CDR3 region has the DNA TGTGCCAGCAGTGAAGCGCCAGGGTTAGGGCAGCCCCAGCATTTT. It yields the protein CASSEAPGLGQPQHF.

This sequence joins TRBV11-2 and TRBJ2-3, with TRBD1 identical over 10 bases. The junction had 11 bases not matched to a gene; V was cut back by 1 base and J by 4 bases. Germline CDR1 SGHAT, CDR2 FQNNGV. The CDR3 consists of 18 residues. The CDR3 here is CASSLVVIGTGDADTQYF. The CDR3 nucleotides read TGTGCCAGCAGCTTAGTAGTAATCGGGACAGGGGACGCAGATACGCAGTATTTT.

This clone was seen a handful of times. Other DNA sequences within the sample encode an identical CDR3. The V and J genes are TRBV18 and TRBJ2-5, with TRBD2 as a possible D gene (5 bases). CDR3 size: 14 residues. CDR1 KGHSH and CDR2 LQKENI come from the germline V gene. V was cut by 3 bases and J by 1 base, with 9 bases left in between. CDR3 region: CASSPPSGQETQYF. CDR3 bases: TGTGCCAGCTCACCTCCCAGCGGCCAAGAGACCCAGTACTTC. The full variable domain, its missing parts supplied by reference TRBV18 and TRBJ2-5, is NAGVMQNPRHLVRRRGQEARLRCSPMKGHSHVYWYRQLPEEGLKFMVYLQKENIIDESGMPKERFSAEFPKEGPSILRIQQVVRGDSAAYFCASSPPSGQETQYFGPGTRLLVL.

Only a few counts were recorded for this clone. The genes are TRBV5-1 and TRBJ1-1; TRBD1 might be the D (5 bases). Trimming pared 0 bases from V and 2 bases from J, leaving 11 bases between. Germline V gene data show CDR1 as SGHRS and CDR2 as YFSETQ. This CDR3 is 15 amino acids long. CDR3 protein: CASSLATRENTEAFF. CDR3 coding DNA: TGCGCCAGCAGCTTGGCAACCAGGGAAAACACTGAAGCTTTCTTT.

This chain joins TRBV16 and TRBJ1-1; 8 nucleotides align to TRBD1. V lost 0 bases to trimming and J lost 4 bases; unmatched junction nucleotides: 13. There are 18 residues in the CDR3. CDR1 and CDR2 from the germline V gene are KGHSY and FQNENV. The CDR3 nucleotides read TGTGCCAGCAGCCAATCCGGTCGCAGGGGGCAATTCCCCACTGAAGCTTTCTTT. Its protein product is CASSQSGRRGQFPTEAFF.

This chain joins TRBV6-5 and TRBJ1-2, with 7 bases lining up with TRBD1. The ends lost 7 bases at V and 8 bases at J; junction bases unmatched: 10. This CDR3 comprises 13 residues. CDR1 MNHEY and CDR2 SVGAGI come from the germline V gene. In nucleotides, the CDR3 is TGTGCCAGCAAACGCGACAGGGCGGGCGGCTACACCTTC. Translated: CASKRDRAGGYTF.

CDR3: CASSLPSDTQYF. In DNA, the CDR3 is TGTGCCAGCAGCTTGCCTAGCGATACGCAGTATTTT. The chain links TRBV7-9 to TRBJ2-3, with D maybe TRBD2 (5 bases). CDR3 length: 12 amino acids. The germline V gene encodes CDR1 SEHNR and CDR2 FQNEAQ (reference sequence). The V end lost 3 bases, the J end lost 6 bases, and 7 bases lay between the germline ends.

The rearrangement uses TRBV7-9 and TRBJ2-1; 7 nucleotides line up with TRBD1. From germline, CDR1 is SEHNR and CDR2 FQNEAQ (reference sequence). The junction had 2 bases not matched to a gene; V was cut back by 3 bases and J by 0 bases. The length of the CDR3 is 15 residues. Here the CDR3 reads CASSLRQGSYNEQFF. CDR3 nucleotides: TGTGCCAGCAGCTTGAGACAGGGCTCCTACAATGAGCAGTTCTTC.